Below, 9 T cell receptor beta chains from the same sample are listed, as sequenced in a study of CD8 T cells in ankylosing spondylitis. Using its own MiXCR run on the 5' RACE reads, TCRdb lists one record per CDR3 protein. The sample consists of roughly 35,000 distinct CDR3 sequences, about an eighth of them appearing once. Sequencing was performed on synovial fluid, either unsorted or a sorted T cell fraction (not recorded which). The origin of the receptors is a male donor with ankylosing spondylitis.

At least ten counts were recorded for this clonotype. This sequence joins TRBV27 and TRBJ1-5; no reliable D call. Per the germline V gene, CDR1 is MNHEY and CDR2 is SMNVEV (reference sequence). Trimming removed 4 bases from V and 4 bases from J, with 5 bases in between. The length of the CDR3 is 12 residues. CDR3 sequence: CASSSFNQPQHF. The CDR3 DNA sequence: TGTGCCAGCAGTTCCTTTAATCAGCCCCAGCATTTT.

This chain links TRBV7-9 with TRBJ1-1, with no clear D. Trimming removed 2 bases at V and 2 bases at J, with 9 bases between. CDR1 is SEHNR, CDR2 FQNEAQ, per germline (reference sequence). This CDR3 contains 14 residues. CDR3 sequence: CASSLRHENTEAFF. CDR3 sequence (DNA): TGTGCCAGCAGCTTACGGCATGAAAACACTGAAGCTTTCTTT.

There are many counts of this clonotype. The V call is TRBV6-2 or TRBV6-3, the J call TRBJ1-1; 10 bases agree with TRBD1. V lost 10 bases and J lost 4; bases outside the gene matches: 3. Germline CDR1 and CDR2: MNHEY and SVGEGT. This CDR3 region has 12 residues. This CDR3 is CATRTGGTEAFF. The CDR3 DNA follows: TGTGCCACCAGGACAGGGGGCACTGAAGCTTTCTTT.

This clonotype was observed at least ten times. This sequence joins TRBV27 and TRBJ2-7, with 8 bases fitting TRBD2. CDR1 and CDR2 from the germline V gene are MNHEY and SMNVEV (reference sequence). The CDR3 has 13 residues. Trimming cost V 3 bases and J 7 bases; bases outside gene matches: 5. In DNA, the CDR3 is TGTGCCAGCAGTTTCATTACGGGAGGGGAGCAGTACTTC. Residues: CASSFITGGEQYF.

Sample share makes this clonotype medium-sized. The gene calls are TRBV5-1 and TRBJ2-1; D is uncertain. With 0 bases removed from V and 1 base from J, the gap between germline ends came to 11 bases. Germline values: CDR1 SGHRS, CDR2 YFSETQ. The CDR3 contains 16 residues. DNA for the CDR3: TGCGCCAGCAGCTTGGCCGTAACGGGTTCCTACAATGAGCAGTTCTTC. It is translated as CASSLAVTGSYNEQFF.

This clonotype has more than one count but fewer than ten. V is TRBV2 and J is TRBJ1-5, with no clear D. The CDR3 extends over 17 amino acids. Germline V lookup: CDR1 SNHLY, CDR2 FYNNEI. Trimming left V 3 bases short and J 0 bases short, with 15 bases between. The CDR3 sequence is CASSESPSFDSNQPQHF. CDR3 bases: TGTGCCAGCAGTGAGTCCCCCAGTTTTGATAGCAATCAGCCCCAGCATTTT.

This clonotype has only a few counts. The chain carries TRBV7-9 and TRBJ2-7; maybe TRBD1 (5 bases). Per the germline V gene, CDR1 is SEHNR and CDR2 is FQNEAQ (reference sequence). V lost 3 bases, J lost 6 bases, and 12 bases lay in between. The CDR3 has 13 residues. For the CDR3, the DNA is TGTGCCAGCAGCTTGGCAGGGTGGGGCGAGCAGTACTTC. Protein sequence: CASSLAGWGEQYF.

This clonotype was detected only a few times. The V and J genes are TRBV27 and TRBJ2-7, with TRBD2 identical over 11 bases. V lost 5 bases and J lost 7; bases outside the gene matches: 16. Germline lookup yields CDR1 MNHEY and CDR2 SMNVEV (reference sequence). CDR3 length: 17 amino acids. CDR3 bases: TGTGCCAGCAGTACTCTAGGACTAGCGGGCCCGTCTGGTGAGCAGTACTTC. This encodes CASSTLGLAGPSGEQYF.

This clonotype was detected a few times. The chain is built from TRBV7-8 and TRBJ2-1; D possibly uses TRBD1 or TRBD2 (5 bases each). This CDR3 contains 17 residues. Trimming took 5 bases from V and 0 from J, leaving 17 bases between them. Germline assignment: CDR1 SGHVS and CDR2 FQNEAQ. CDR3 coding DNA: TGTGCCAGCAGCCCAGCCGGGACGCGGAGCTCCTACAATGAGCAGTTCTTC. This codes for CASSPAGTRSSYNEQFF.